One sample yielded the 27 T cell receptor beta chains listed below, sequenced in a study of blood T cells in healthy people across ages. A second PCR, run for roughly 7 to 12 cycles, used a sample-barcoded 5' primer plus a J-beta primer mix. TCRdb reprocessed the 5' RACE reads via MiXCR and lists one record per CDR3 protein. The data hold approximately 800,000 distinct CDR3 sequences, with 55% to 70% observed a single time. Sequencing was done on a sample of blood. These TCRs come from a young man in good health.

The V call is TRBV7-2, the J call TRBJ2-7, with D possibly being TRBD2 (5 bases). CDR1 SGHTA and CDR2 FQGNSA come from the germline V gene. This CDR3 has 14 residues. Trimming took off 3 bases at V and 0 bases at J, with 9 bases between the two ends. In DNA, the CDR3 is TGTGCCAGCAGCTTCCCGGGGAGCTCCTACGAGCAGTACTTC. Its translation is CASSFPGSSYEQYF.

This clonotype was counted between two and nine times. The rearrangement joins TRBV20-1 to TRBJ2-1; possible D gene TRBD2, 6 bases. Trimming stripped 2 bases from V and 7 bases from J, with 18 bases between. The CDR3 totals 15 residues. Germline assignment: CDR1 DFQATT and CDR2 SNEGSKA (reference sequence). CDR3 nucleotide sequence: TGCAGTGCTAGACGCAACGTCGGAGGGAGTAATGAGCAGTTCTTC. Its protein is CSARRNVGGSNEQFF.

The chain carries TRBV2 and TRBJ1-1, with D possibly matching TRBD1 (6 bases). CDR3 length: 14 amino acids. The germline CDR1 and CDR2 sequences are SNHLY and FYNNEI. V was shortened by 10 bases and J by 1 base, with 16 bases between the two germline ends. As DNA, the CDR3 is TGTGCCACGAGGGGGGTGTCGGCGAACACTGAAGCTTTCTTT. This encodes CATRGVSANTEAFF. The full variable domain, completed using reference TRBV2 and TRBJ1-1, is EPEVTQTPSHQVTQMGQEVILRCVPISNHLYFYWYRQILGQKVEFLVSFYNNEISEKSEIFDDQFSVERPDGSNFTLKIRSTKLEDSAMYFCATRGVSANTEAFFGQGTRLTVV.

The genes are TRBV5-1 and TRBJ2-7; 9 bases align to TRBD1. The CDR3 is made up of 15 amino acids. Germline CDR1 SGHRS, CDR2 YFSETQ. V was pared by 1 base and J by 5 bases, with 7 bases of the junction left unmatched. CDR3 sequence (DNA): TGCGCCAGCAGCTTGCCCGGGACAGGGACTGACGAGCAGTACTTC. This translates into CASSLPGTGTDEQYF.

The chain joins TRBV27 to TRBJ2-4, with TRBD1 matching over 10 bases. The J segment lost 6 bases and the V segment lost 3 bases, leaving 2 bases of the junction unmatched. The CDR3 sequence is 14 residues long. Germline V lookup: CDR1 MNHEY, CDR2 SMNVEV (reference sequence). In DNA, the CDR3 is TGTGCCAGCAGTTTGGACAGGGGGTCAAACATTCAGTACTTC. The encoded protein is CASSLDRGSNIQYF.

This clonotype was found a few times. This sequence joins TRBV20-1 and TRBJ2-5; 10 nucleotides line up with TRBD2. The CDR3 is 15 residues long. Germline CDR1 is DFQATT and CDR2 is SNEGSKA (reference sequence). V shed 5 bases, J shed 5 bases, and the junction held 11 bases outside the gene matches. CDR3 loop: CSAPRPSGSRETQYF. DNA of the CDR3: TGCAGTGCTCCCCGGCCTAGCGGGAGCCGGGAGACCCAGTACTTC.

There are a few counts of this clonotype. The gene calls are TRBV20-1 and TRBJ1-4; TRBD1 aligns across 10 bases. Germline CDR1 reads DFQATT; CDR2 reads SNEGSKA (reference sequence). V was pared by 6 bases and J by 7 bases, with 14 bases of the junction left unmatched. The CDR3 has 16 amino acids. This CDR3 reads CSAVTRDRGIGEKLFF. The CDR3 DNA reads TGCAGTGCCGTTACCCGGGACAGGGGAATAGGTGAAAAACTGTTTTTT.

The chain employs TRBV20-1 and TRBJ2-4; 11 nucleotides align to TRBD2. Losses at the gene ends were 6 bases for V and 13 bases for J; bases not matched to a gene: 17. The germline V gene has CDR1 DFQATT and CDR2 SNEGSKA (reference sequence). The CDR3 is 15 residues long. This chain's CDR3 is CSARHVGLAVWEQYF. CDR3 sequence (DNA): TGCAGTGCCAGACACGTGGGACTAGCGGTCTGGGAGCAGTACTTC.

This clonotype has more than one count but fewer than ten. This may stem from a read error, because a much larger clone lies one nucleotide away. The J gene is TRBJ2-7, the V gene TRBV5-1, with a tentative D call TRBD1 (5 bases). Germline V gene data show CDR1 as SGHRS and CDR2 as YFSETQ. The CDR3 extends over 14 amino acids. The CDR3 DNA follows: TGCGCCAACAGCTTGGTACAGGACGCCTACGAGCAGTACTTC. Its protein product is CANSLVQDAYEQYF.

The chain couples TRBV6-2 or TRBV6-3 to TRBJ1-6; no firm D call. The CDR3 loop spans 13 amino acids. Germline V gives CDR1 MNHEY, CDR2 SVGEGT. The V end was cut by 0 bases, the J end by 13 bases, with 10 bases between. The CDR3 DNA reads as TGTGCCAGCAGTTACTCGAGAGGCTCGCCCCTCCACTTT. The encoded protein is CASSYSRGSPLHF.

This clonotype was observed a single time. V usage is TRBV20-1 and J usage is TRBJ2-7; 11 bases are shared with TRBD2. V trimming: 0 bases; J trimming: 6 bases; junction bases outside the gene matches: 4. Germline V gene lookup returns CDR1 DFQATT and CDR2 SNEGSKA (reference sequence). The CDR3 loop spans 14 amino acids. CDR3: CSAREQGTSGEQYF. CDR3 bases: TGCAGTGCTAGAGAGCAGGGGACTAGCGGCGAGCAGTACTTC.

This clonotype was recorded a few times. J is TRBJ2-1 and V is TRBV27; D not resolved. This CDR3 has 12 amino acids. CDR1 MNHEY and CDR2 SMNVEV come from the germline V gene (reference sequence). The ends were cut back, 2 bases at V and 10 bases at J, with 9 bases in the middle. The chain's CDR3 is CASSLNGREQFF. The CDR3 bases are TGTGCCAGCAGTTTAAATGGGCGGGAGCAGTTCTTC.

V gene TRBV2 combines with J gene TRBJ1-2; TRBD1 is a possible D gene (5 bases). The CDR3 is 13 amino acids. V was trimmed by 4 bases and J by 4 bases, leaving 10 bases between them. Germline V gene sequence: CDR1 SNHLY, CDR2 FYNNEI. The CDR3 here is CASSVSGAYGYTF. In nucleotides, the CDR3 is TGTGCCAGCAGTGTTTCTGGGGCCTATGGCTACACCTTC.

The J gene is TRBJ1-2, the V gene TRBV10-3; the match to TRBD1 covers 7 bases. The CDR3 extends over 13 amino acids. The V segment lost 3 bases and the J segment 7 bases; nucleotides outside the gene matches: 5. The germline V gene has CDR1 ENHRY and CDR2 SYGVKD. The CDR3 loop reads CAISDPDRVGYTF. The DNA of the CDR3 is TGTGCCATCAGTGACCCTGACAGGGTTGGCTACACCTTC.

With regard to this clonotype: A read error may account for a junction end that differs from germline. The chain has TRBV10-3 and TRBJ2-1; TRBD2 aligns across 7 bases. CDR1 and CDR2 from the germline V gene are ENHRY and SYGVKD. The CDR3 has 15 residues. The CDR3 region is CAVRAGLSSYNEQFF. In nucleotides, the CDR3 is TGTGCCGTCAGAGCGGGATTGAGCTCCTACAATGAGCAGTTCTTC.

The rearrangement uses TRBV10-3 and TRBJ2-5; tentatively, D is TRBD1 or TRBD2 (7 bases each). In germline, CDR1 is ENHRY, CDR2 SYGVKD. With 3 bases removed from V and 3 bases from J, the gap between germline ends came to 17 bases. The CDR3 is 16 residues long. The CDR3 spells CAISDHRGRGEETQYF. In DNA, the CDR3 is TGTGCCATCAGTGACCACAGGGGCCGGGGGGAAGAGACCCAGTACTTC.

The CDR3 is CSASGSPRETQYF. CDR3 bases: TGCAGTGCTAGCGGAAGTCCCCGAGAGACCCAGTACTTC. This sequence joins TRBV20-1 and TRBJ2-5; D gene ambiguous. The ends were cut back, 3 bases at V and 4 bases at J, with 12 bases in the middle. CDR1 is DFQATT and CDR2 is SNEGSKA in the germline V gene (reference sequence). The CDR3 sequence is 13 residues long.

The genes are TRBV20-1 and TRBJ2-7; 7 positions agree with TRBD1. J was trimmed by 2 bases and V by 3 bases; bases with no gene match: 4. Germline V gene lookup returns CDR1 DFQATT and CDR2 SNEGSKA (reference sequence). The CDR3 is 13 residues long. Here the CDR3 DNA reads TGCAGTGCTAGGGACGGGACAGCCTACGAGCAGTACTTC. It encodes CSARDGTAYEQYF.

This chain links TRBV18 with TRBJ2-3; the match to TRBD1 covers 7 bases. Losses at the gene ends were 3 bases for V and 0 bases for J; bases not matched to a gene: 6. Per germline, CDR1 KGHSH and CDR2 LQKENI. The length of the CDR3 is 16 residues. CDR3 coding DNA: TGTGCCAGCTCACCGACAGGGCCGGGGAGCACAGATACGCAGTATTTT. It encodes CASSPTGPGSTDTQYF.

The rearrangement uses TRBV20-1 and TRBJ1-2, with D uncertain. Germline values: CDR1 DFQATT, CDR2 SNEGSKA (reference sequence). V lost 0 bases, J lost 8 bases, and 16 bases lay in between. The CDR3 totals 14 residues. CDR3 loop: CSARDPSGKEGYTF. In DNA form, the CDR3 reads TGCAGTGCTAGAGATCCATCGGGGAAGGAGGGCTACACCTTC.

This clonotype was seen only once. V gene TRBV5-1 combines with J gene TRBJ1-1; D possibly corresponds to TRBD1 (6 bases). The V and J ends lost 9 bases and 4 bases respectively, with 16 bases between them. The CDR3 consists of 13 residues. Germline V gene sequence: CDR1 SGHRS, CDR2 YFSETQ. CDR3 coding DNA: TGCGCCACCGGGGCGGGGGCGGCCACTGAAGCTTTCTTT. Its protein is CATGAGAATEAFF.

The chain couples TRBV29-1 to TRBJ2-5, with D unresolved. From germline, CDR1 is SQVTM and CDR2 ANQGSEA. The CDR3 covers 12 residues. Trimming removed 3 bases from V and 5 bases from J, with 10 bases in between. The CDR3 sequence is CSVEKVGETQYF. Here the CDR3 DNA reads TGCAGCGTTGAGAAGGTTGGGGAGACCCAGTACTTC.

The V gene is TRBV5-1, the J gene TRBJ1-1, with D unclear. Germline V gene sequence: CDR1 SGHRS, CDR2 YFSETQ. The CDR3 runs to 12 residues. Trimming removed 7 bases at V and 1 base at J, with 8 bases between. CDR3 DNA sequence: TGCGCCAGCGGGTTTGGGAACACTGAAGCTTTCTTT. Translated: CASGFGNTEAFF.

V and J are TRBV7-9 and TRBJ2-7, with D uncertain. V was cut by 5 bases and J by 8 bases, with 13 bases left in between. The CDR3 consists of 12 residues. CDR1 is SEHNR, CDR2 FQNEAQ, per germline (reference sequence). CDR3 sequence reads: CASSVGGGKQYF. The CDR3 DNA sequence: TGTGCCAGCAGCGTCGGTGGTGGCAAGCAGTACTTC.

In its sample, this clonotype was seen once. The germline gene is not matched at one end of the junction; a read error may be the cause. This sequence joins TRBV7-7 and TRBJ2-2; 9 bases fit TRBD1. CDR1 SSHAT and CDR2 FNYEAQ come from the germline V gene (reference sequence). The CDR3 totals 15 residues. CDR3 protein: CASSFGTGLTGELFF. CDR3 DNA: TGTGCTAGCAGCTTTGGGACAGGGCTCACCGGGGAGCTGTTTTTT.

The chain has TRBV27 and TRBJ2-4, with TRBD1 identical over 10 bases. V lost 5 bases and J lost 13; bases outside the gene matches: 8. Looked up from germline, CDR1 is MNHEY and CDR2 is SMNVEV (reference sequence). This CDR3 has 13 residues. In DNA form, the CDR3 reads TGTGCCAGCAGTAGATCGACAGGGGGCCGACAGTACTTC. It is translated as CASSRSTGGRQYF.

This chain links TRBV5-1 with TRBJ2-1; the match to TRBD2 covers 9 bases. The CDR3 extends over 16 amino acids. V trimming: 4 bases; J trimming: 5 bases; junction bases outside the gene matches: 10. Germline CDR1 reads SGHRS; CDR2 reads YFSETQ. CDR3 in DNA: TGCGCCAGCAGCCCCCGAAGCGGGGGGCCACACAATGAGCAGTTCTTC. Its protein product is CASSPRSGGPHNEQFF.